Listed below are T cell receptor beta chains from one sample, sequenced in a study of follicular helper T cells after annual influenza vaccination. Libraries were prepared by immunoSEQ multiplex PCR; TCRdb keeps only in-frame clonotypes and omits some of them. Here the sample spans 2,000 to 2,500 clones, 75% to 90% being singletons. Sequencing used CXCR5+ CD38- circulating T follicular helper cells from blood, obtained 7 days after influenza vaccination. Every receptor here comes from an adult who received the influenza vaccine. Both conserved end residues are part of each CDR3. The order of the fields is D gene, clone size, V gene, J gene, CDR3 DNA, CDR3 protein. D genes are given only for firm matches. Where a row states a size, it is once, few, many or the class of an expanded clone; other rows omit it.

NA	few	TRBV11-3	TRBJ1-4	TGTGCCAGCAGCCCGACAGGCCTTCGGGAAAAACTGTTTTTT	CASSPTGLREKLFF
NA	NA	TRBV4-1	TRBJ1-1	TGCGCCAGCAGCCAAGAAAAACGGATGAACACTGAAGCTTTCTTT	CASSQEKRMNTEAFF
NA	once	TRBV5-1	TRBJ1-1	TGCGCCAGCAGGAAACAGGGAATGAACACTGAAGCTTTCTTT	CASRKQGMNTEAFF
TRBD1	NA	TRBV5-1	TRBJ2-7	TGCGCCAGCAGCACGACAGGGGATTACGAGCAGTACTTC	CASSTTGDYEQYF
TRBD1	NA	TRBV5-5	TRBJ2-7	TGTGCCAGCAGCTCCGGACAGGGGGTCCGCCAGCAGTACTTC	CASSSGQGVRQQYF
NA	NA	TRBV11-3	TRBJ2-2	TGTGCCAGCAGCGCCCAGAGCTTCACCGGGGAGCTGTTTTTT	CASSAQSFTGELFF
TRBD2	NA	TRBV15	TRBJ2-3	TGTGCCACCAGCAGAGGAATTAGCGGGGGGGCAGATACGCAGTATTTT	CATSRGISGGADTQYF
NA	NA	TRBV6-5	TRBJ2-1	TGTGCCAGCAGTTACATGGGACGGGGCTACAATGAGCAGTTCTTC	CASSYMGRGYNEQFF
TRBD1	NA	TRBV5-1	TRBJ2-1	TGCGCCAGCAGCTCCTGGAAAGACAGGGGTCGTATCGGTGAGCAGTTCTTC	CASSSWKDRGRIGEQFF
NA	NA	TRBV2	TRBJ1-5	TGTGCCAGCAGTGAACGGTTCAGGTCGAGCAATCAGCCCCAGCATTTT	CASSERFRSSNQPQHF
NA	NA	TRBV6-6	TRBJ1-2	TGTGCCAGCAGTTACCCCGGCAGAAACTATGGCTACACCTTC	CASSYPGRNYGYTF
NA	NA	TRBV16	TRBJ1-3	TGTGCCAGCAGCCAATCGACAAGCCCTGGAAACACCATATATTTT	CASSQSTSPGNTIYF
NA	NA	TRBV6-6	TRBJ2-7	TGTGCCAGCAGTTACGGCCTAAACTACGAGCAGTACTTC	CASSYGLNYEQYF
NA	NA	TRBV2	TRBJ2-1	TGTGCCAGCCTACTGGGGCGGCACAATGAGCAGTTCTTC	CASLLGRHNEQFF
NA	NA	TRBV29-1	TRBJ1-4	TGCAGCGTTTCTGGAGGCACTAATGAAAAACTGTTTTTT	CSVSGGTNEKLFF
NA	few	TRBV5-1	TRBJ2-2	TGCGCCAGCAGTCTTCGGTTAGGAGGGGAGCTGTTTTTT	CASSLRLGGELFF
TRBD1	NA	TRBV18	TRBJ2-7	TGTGCCAGCTCATATCTGGACAGGGCGGACGAGCAGTACTTC	CASSYLDRADEQYF
NA	once	TRBV19	TRBJ1-4	TGTGCCAGTAGTATATGGGGTGAAAAACTGTTTTTT	CASSIWGEKLFF
NA	NA	TRBV5-5	TRBJ2-5	TGTGCCAGCAGCTTGGCAGGGACGGAGACCCAGTACTTC	CASSLAGTETQYF
NA	once	TRBV9	TRBJ1-1	TGTGCCAGCAGCGTCTCGGGGGAAAACACTGAAGCTTTCTTT	CASSVSGENTEAFF
TRBD2	NA	TRBV5-1	TRBJ2-5	TGCGCCAGCAGCCGCACTAGCGGTAAAGAGACCCAGTACTTC	CASSRTSGKETQYF
NA	NA	TRBV5-5	TRBJ1-1	TGTGCCAGCAGCTTAGGACAGAAGAACACTGAAGCTTTCTTT	CASSLGQKNTEAFF
NA	NA	TRBV6-6	TRBJ1-2	TGTGCCAGCAGTCTCGGGGGAGCGGGAAACTATGGCTACACCTTC	CASSLGGAGNYGYTF
NA	NA	TRBV7-9	TRBJ1-3	TGTGCCAGCAGCCCCCCACGGGACACCATATATTTT	CASSPPRDTIYF
NA	NA	TRBV7-9	TRBJ1-2	TGTGCCAGCAGCTACGACCAGCAGAATGGCTACACCTTC	CASSYDQQNGYTF
NA	once	TRBV18	TRBJ1-1	TGTGCCAGCTCACCTGTCTGGAGAGCCGCTGAAGCTTTCTTT	CASSPVWRAAEAFF
TRBD1	once	TRBV5-1	TRBJ1-2	TGCGCCAGCAGCATACAGGGGACGGGGTATGGCTACACCTTC	CASSIQGTGYGYTF
NA	few	TRBV4-1	TRBJ1-2	TGCGCCAGCAGCCAAGTTAGTATGCGGGGGGCCTATGGCTACACCTTC	CASSQVSMRGAYGYTF
NA	NA	TRBV6-1	TRBJ2-1	TGTGCCAGCAGTAGGGTTGGGGTCCACAATGAGCAGTTCTTC	CASSRVGVHNEQFF
NA	NA	TRBV28	TRBJ1-3	TGTGCCAGCACCCTGACCGGAAACACCATATATTTT	CASTLTGNTIYF
TRBD1	NA	TRBV30	TRBJ1-1	TGTGCCTGGAGGGCCCCGGACAGGGAGAGCACTGAAGCTTTCTTT	CAWRAPDRESTEAFF
TRBD1	NA	TRBV6-5	TRBJ2-1	TGTGCCAGCAGTTACTCGAACAGGGGTTTCGATGAGCAGTTCTTC	CASSYSNRGFDEQFF
TRBD2	NA	TRBV5-8	TRBJ2-7	TGTGCCAGCAGCCCCCGGACTAGATTAAGGTCCTACGAGCAGTACTTC	CASSPRTRLRSYEQYF
NA	NA	TRBV18	TRBJ1-1	TGTGCCAGCTCACCACTGGACAGCTACACTGAAGCTTTCTTT	CASSPLDSYTEAFF
NA	NA	TRBV5-5	TRBJ1-1	TGTGCCAGCAGCTTGGGCTTAGGGATAAACACTGAAGCTTTCTTT	CASSLGLGINTEAFF
NA	NA	TRBV7-6	TRBJ2-3	TGTGCCAGCAGCTTAGCACTGTCGTTACAGGGCACAGATACGCAGTATTTT	CASSLALSLQGTDTQYF
TRBD2	NA	TRBV10-3	TRBJ2-1	TGTGCCATCAGTGGTAGCGGGAGGGAATCCCTGTTGACATACAATGAGCAGTTCTTC	CAISGSGRESLLTYNEQFF
TRBD1	NA	TRBV4-3	TRBJ1-2	TGCGCCAGCAGCCAAGATGGACAGGGGCTAAACTATGGCTACACCTTC	CASSQDGQGLNYGYTF
NA	NA	TRBV6-1	TRBJ2-4	TGTGCCAGCAGTGAAAGGCGTTTTGGCATTCAGTACTTC	CASSERRFGIQYF
NA	NA	TRBV19	TRBJ1-5	TGTGCCAGTAGGACGGGGCCGGGTAAGGCGAATCAGCCCCAGCATTTT	CASRTGPGKANQPQHF
TRBD1	NA	TRBV27	TRBJ1-1	TGTGCCAGCAGTTTAAAGTACAGGGGTGGCACTGAAGCTTTCTTT	CASSLKYRGGTEAFF
NA	NA	TRBV2	TRBJ1-5	TGTGCCAGCACGGAACAGGGTTTCGGTCAGCCCCAGCATTTT	CASTEQGFGQPQHF
NA	NA	TRBV28	TRBJ1-1	TGTGCCAGCAGGTACAGGGTAATGAACACTGAAGCTTTCTTT	CASRYRVMNTEAFF
NA	once	TRBV18	TRBJ1-2	TGTGCCAGCTCACCACCGGGGGGAAATGGCTACACCTTC	CASSPPGGNGYTF
TRBD2	NA	TRBV4-1	TRBJ2-3	TGCGCCAGCAGCCCGAAGGCGCGGGGGGGCACAGATACGCAGTATTTT	CASSPKARGGTDTQYF
TRBD1	NA	TRBV6-1	TRBJ1-5	TGTGCCAGCAGTGAAAATACAGGGGGCAATCAGCCCCAGCATTTT	CASSENTGGNQPQHF
TRBD1	NA	TRBV5-6	TRBJ2-7	TGTGCCAGCAGCAAACAGGGGGCGCGTTTCTCCTACGAGCAGTACTTC	CASSKQGARFSYEQYF
TRBD1	once	TRBV6-5	TRBJ1-6	TGTGCCAGCAGGACAGGGGGTTTCAATAATTCACCCCTCCACTTT	CASRTGGFNNSPLHF
TRBD2	NA	TRBV2	TRBJ2-7	TGTGCCAGCACCCCCGGGACTAATCTCGGCGAGCAGTACTTC	CASTPGTNLGEQYF
TRBD1	few	TRBV28	TRBJ1-2	TGTGCCAGCAGGCCAACCGGGACAGGTGAAGATGGCTACACCTTC	CASRPTGTGEDGYTF
NA	NA	TRBV5-1	TRBJ1-1	TGCGCCAGCAGCTTGGGTACAGAGACCACTGAAGCTTTCTTT	CASSLGTETTEAFF
NA	once	TRBV19	TRBJ1-1	TGTGCCAGTAGCCCCCAGGGCATTATGAACACTGAAGCTTTCTTT	CASSPQGIMNTEAFF
TRBD1	NA	TRBV2	TRBJ2-6	TGTGCCAGCAGCGTGAGGACAGGCAACTGGGGAGGGGCCAACGTCCTGACTTTC	CASSVRTGNWGGANVLTF
TRBD1	few	TRBV6-5	TRBJ1-5	TGTGCCAGCAGTACAGGGGCCCACCGGGGGCCCCAGCATTTT	CASSTGAHRGPQHF
NA	NA	TRBV19	TRBJ2-7	TGTGCCAGTAGTATAGGGCGGCCCTACGAGCAGTACTTC	CASSIGRPYEQYF